This entry concerns a single T cell receptor beta chain. Its antigen is not identified. This CDR3 is 17 amino acids long. The V segment lost 0 bases and the J segment 2 bases; nucleotides outside the gene matches: 9. Germline V gives CDR1 LNHNV, CDR2 YYDKDF (reference sequence). Repertoires were generated with immunoSEQ multiplex PCR, while TCRdb's copy carries only in-frame clones and drops some. Among under 100,000 clones, around nine tenths were seen once, and the ten largest hold about 5.2%. This sample stems from a study of T cell responses to AZD1222 COVID-19 vaccine. Study outcomes and limitations: Regions 160-218 and 743-854 held dominance among vaccine-associated CD4 TCRs, which spanned spike. Only a handful of AZD1222 recipients, several in all, had baseline seropositivity. The study sampled repertoires only after the peak T cell response.

The receptor was isolated from an adult in good health. The chain couples TRBV15 to TRBJ2-5; 7 nucleotides align to TRBD2. Sequenced here: peripheral blood, sampled on day 0 of AZD1222 vaccination. CDR3 loop: CATSRDASGPLQETQYF. As DNA, the CDR3 is TGTGCCACCAGCAGAGATGCTAGCGGACCGCTTCAAGAGACCCAGTACTTC.